This T cell receptor beta chain stems from a study of blood T cell repertoires in COVID-19. On the study more broadly: Acute and convalescent COVID-19 specimens originated in the United States, Italy and Spain.

As handled by the study authors: How many nucleated cells were present was estimated from reference gene primer amplification. Using immunoSEQ multiplex PCR, the repertoire was profiled, and TCRdb retains in-frame clones only, with some absent. V, J and clone size were drawn from that table, and D and trimming were deduced from the DNA. The data contain some 290,000 clones, about 90% of them singletons. CDR1 is MDHEN and CDR2 is SYDVKM in the germline V gene. The V end lost 5 bases, the J end lost 0 bases, and 17 bases lay between the germline ends. CDR3 size: 18 residues. V gene TRBV28 combines with J gene TRBJ1-6; D unresolved. The receptor was derived from a woman aged 25-40 years with COVID-19, enrolled during active disease. The source material was peripheral blood. The CDR3 loop reads CASSTSGRLFSYNSPLHF. DNA of the CDR3: TGTGCCAGCAGTACTAGTGGACGCTTATTCTCCTATAATTCACCCCTCCACTTT.